Following are 29 T cell receptor beta chains from one sample sequenced in a study of breast tumors, draining lymph nodes, adjacent tissues. TCRdb called the multiplex PCR reads again in MiXCR, with one record for every CDR3 protein. The table has around 130,000 distinct CDR3 sequences, roughly 21% seen once. The lymph nodes were axillary draining lymph nodes from breast cancer patients. Material for sequencing was axillary lymph node tissue. The receptors were gathered from a female donor with breast cancer. Some clones in this sample may be carry-over from other donors' samples.

As regards this clonotype: No DNA is shown, since the ends of the CDR3 on it are uncertain; the CDR3 is the one TCRdb lists. V usage is TRBV5-1 and J usage is TRBJ2-2; the tabulated D call, TRBD1, remains unverified against the DNA. Germline values: CDR1 SGHRS, CDR2 YFSETQ. The CDR3 is 16 amino acids in total, end residues counted. CDR3: CASSLIATGVGRGAVF.

This clonotype was seen at least ten times. The gene calls are TRBV9 and TRBJ2-5, with D unresolved. CDR1 is SGDLS, CDR2 YYNGEE, per germline. V was clipped by 4 bases and J by 5 bases, with 18 bases between them. This CDR3 is built from 15 residues. In DNA form, the CDR3 reads TGTGCCAGCAGCCCCCAATGGAGTGGTCGGGAGACCCAGTACTTC. It codes for CASSPQWSGRETQYF. The variable domain in full, completed from reference TRBV9 and TRBJ2-5, reads DSGVTQTPKHLITATGQRVTLRCSPRSGDLSVYWYQQSLDQGLQFLIQYYNGEERAKGNILERFSAQQFPDLHSELNLSSLELGDSALYFCASSPQWSGRETQYFGPGTRLLVL.

The sample holds many counts of this clonotype. The genes are TRBV11-2 and TRBJ2-1; 7 bases are shared with TRBD2. Germline CDR1 is SGHAT and CDR2 is FQNNGV. V lost 0 bases, J lost 6 bases, and 5 bases stayed unmatched. The CDR3 extends over 15 amino acids. In DNA form, the CDR3 reads TGTGCCAGCAGCTTAGAATTTGGGGGGGGCAATGAGCAGTTCTTC. It encodes CASSLEFGGGNEQFF.

Notes on this clonotype: This may be a read error, as it is one base from a much larger clone. The chain links TRBV12-3 or TRBV12-4 to TRBJ2-1; D gene unclear. The CDR3 runs to 16 residues. The CDR3 here is CSSSLWGVRSYNEQFF. The CDR3 region has the DNA TGTTCCAGCAGTTTATGGGGTGTACGCTCCTACAATGAGCAGTTCTTC.

As regards this clonotype: A much larger clone lies a single base off, so this may be a read error. The J gene is TRBJ2-1, the V gene TRBV10-3, with TRBD1 matching over 10 bases. Germline V gene data show CDR1 as ENHRY and CDR2 as SYGVKD. The CDR3 has 14 residues. The CDR3 DNA reads TGTGCCACCAGTCCGGGACAGGGGTATGATGAGCAGTTCTTC. This translates into CATSPGQGYDEQFF.

This clonotype appeared many times. The chain joins TRBV29-1 to TRBJ2-5; 9 positions match TRBD2. The length of the CDR3 is 13 residues. V trimming: 6 bases; J trimming: 5 bases; junction bases outside the gene matches: 7. The germline V gene encodes CDR1 SQVTM and CDR2 ANQGSEA. CDR3: CSVDSGSGETQYF. The DNA for the CDR3 is TGCAGCGTCGATAGCGGGAGTGGGGAGACCCAGTACTTC.

This clonotype was counted many times. This chain connects TRBV5-6 to TRBJ2-1; 12 nucleotides match TRBD2. After removal of 5 bases from V and 7 bases from J, the junction contained 10 bases not matched to a gene. The germline V gene encodes CDR1 SGHDT and CDR2 YYEEEE. The CDR3 runs to 16 residues. Written as DNA, the CDR3 is TGTGCCAGCAGACCTACTAGCGGGAGGATGTTGAATGAGCAGTTCTTC. Translation gives CASRPTSGRMLNEQFF.

In its sample, this clonotype was seen many times. V and J are TRBV18 and TRBJ2-7, with 8 bases aligning to TRBD2. The J segment lost 4 bases and the V segment lost 3 bases, leaving 8 bases of the junction unmatched. The CDR3 length is 15 residues. CDR1 KGHSH and CDR2 LQKENI come from the germline V gene. The CDR3 loop reads CASSPETSELYEQYF. CDR3 nucleotide sequence: TGTGCCAGCTCACCGGAGACTAGCGAGCTTTACGAGCAGTACTTC.

In this sample, this clonotype turned up many times. The chain has TRBV20-1 and TRBJ1-6, with D possibly TRBD1 on 5 matching bases. Trimming removed 6 bases at V and 10 bases at J, with 13 bases between. The CDR3 runs to 12 residues. Germline V CDR1 and CDR2: DFQATT, SNEGSKA (reference sequence). The CDR3, as DNA: TGCAGTGCCACCGTGACAGACTCACCCCTCCACTTT. It encodes CSATVTDSPLHF.

This clonotype was seen more than once but under ten times. This sequence joins TRBV19 and TRBJ2-5; 10 bases match TRBD1. The germline V gene has CDR1 LNHDA and CDR2 SQIVND (reference sequence). The CDR3 is 14 amino acids. After removal of 6 bases from V and 3 bases from J, the junction contained 4 bases not matched to a gene. CDR3 residues: CASRDRGSEETQYF. CDR3 DNA: TGTGCCAGTAGGGACAGGGGGAGTGAAGAGACCCAGTACTTC.

There are many counts of this clonotype. The V and J genes are TRBV9 and TRBJ1-2; D gene ambiguous. V lost 0 bases to trimming and J lost 6 bases, with 9 bases between them. Germline values: CDR1 SGDLS, CDR2 YYNGEE. This CDR3 comprises 13 residues. In DNA, the CDR3 is TGTGCCAGCAGCGTAGGTGGTCTAGATGGCTACACCTTC. Residues: CASSVGGLDGYTF.

This clonotype was detected ten times or more. The chain has TRBV20-1 and TRBJ1-4; a possible D gene is TRBD1 (6 bases). In germline, CDR1 is DFQATT, CDR2 SNEGSKA (reference sequence). The CDR3 sequence is 16 residues long. V lost 0 bases and J lost 3, with 14 bases in between. CDR3 nucleotide sequence: TGCAGTGCTAGAGACTTCGGGGGCGCCGCTAATGAAAAACTGTTTTTT. Translated: CSARDFGGAANEKLFF.

In this sample, this clonotype turned up many times. CDR3: CASSPRQGEQYF. In nucleotides, the CDR3 is TGTGCCAGTAGTCCCCGGCAGGGCGAGCAGTACTTC. This chain connects TRBV19 to TRBJ2-7, with D possibly being TRBD1 (5 bases). The CDR3 sequence is 12 residues long. Germline-derived CDR1 and CDR2 are LNHDA and SQIVND (reference sequence). V dropped 5 bases and J dropped 6 bases, with 11 bases sitting between them. Complete variable domain (other parts from reference TRBV19 and TRBJ2-7): DGGITQSPKYLFRKEGQNVTLSCEQNLNHDAMYWYRQDPGQGLRLIYYSQIVNDFQKGDIAEGYSVSREKKESFPLTVTSAQKNPTAFYLCASSPRQGEQYFGPGTRLTVT.

Many counts were recorded for this clonotype. This chain joins TRBV7-9 and TRBJ2-5; 11 bases fit TRBD2. The germline V gene encodes CDR1 SEHNR and CDR2 FQNEAQ (reference sequence). The J segment lost 3 bases and the V segment lost 1 base, leaving 10 bases of the junction unmatched. The CDR3 extends over 18 amino acids. The CDR3: CASSLGLAGRVLEETQYF. In nucleotides, the CDR3 is TGTGCCAGCAGCTTAGGACTAGCGGGGCGAGTATTAGAAGAGACCCAGTACTTC.

The sample holds many counts of this clonotype. The V and J genes are TRBV20-1 and TRBJ2-1; a possible D gene is TRBD2 (6 bases). The CDR3 is made up of 14 amino acids. From germline, CDR1 is DFQATT and CDR2 SNEGSKA (reference sequence). Trimming cost V 3 bases and J 2 bases, with 11 bases left between them. CDR3 loop: CSARGREAYNEQFF. CDR3 nucleotides: TGCAGTGCTAGGGGGCGGGAAGCCTACAATGAGCAGTTCTTC.

This clonotype was seen many times. The rearrangement uses TRBV5-5 and TRBJ1-4; 9 bases are a match to TRBD1. CDR1 is SGHKS and CDR2 is YYEKEE in the germline V gene (reference sequence). Trimming at V came to 2 bases and at J to 8 bases, leaving 10 bases not matched to a gene. The CDR3 runs 16 residues. This chain's CDR3 is CASSLLTGQGQEKLFF. In DNA, the CDR3 is TGTGCCAGCAGCTTACTTACGGGACAGGGCCAGGAAAAACTGTTTTTT.

This clonotype was seen ten or more times. J is TRBJ2-7 and V is TRBV3-1; possible D gene TRBD2, 6 bases. The CDR3 is made up of 14 amino acids. Germline V gives CDR1 LGHDT, CDR2 YNNKEL (reference sequence). Trimming removed 1 base at V and 2 bases at J, with 9 bases between. The CDR3 protein is CASSQVRGAYEQYF. Written as DNA, the CDR3 is TGTGCCAGCAGCCAAGTGCGCGGGGCCTACGAGCAGTACTTC.

This clonotype has at least ten counts. The V call is TRBV6-5, the J call TRBJ1-4; unclear D gene. The CDR3 covers 14 residues. The V end was cut by 2 bases, the J end by 8 bases, with 12 bases between. CDR1 is MNHEY and CDR2 is SVGAGI in the germline V gene. The CDR3 DNA is TGTGCCAGCAGTTACGGCCTTGCGGGGGAAAAACTGTTTTTT. Encoded protein: CASSYGLAGEKLFF.

Many counts were recorded for this clonotype. V and J are TRBV20-1 and TRBJ2-5, with 11 bases that match TRBD2. Germline values: CDR1 DFQATT, CDR2 SNEGSKA (reference sequence). The V gene end was trimmed by 4 bases and the J gene end by 1 base; junction bases not matched to a gene: 5. The CDR3 is made up of 15 amino acids. CDR3 sequence reads: CSATLGTSGQETQYF. The CDR3 DNA reads TGCAGTGCTACCCTGGGGACTAGCGGCCAAGAGACCCAGTACTTC.

Of note for this clonotype: This may arise from a read error, as a much more abundant clone is one base away. The chain uses TRBV11-1 and TRBJ2-5; D not resolved. V lost 5 bases and J lost 5, with 15 bases in between. CDR1 and CDR2 (germline): SGHAT, FQDESV (reference sequence). This CDR3 comprises 14 residues. The CDR3 loop is CASSPMGFGETQYF. DNA for the CDR3: TGTGCCAGCAGCCCAATGGGCTTCGGGGAGACCCAGTACTTC.

The chain links TRBV6-6 to TRBJ2-2; TRBD1 is a possible D gene (5 bases). The V end was cut by 4 bases, the J end by 4 bases, with 16 bases between. CDR3 size: 16 residues. CDR1 is MNHNY, CDR2 SVGAGI, per germline (reference sequence). This CDR3 reads CASSFLISQGTGELFF. The DNA for the CDR3 is TGTGCCAGCAGTTTTCTCATCTCTCAGGGCACCGGGGAGCTGTTTTTT.

To note about this clonotype: A much larger clone differs from this one at a single base, so this may be a read error. The chain employs TRBV5-1 and TRBJ2-1; possibly TRBD2 for D (6 bases). Per germline, CDR1 SGHRS and CDR2 YFSETQ. The CDR3 is 17 residues long. The CDR3 coding sequence is TGCGCCAGCAGCTTGGGGCCCCTTAGCGGCTCCTACAATGGGCAGTTCTTC. It yields the protein CASSLGPLSGSYNGQFF.

This clonotype came up many times. J is TRBJ1-2 and V is TRBV2; weak D call: TRBD1 (5 bases). The CDR3 contains 14 residues. Looked up from germline, CDR1 is SNHLY and CDR2 is FYNNEI. The germline V and J ends were trimmed by 6 bases and 5 bases, with 16 bases remaining between them. The CDR3 bases are TGTGCCAGCAGCATCGGGACGTTTAATTATGGCTACACCTTC. Its protein is CASSIGTFNYGYTF.

A remark on this clonotype: Possible read error: a much larger clone is one base away. Since no conserved phenylalanine or tryptophan closes the CDR3, a read error is the likely cause. The J gene is TRBJ2-5, the V gene TRBV5-1; 8 bases are shared with TRBD2. Germline CDR1 is SGHRS and CDR2 is YFSETQ. CDR3 length: 16 residues. Trimming removed 0 bases from V and 0 bases from J; junction bases left unmatched: 4. The CDR3 here is CASSLAGGGYQETQYL. The CDR3 region has the DNA TGCGCCAGCAGCTTGGCCGGGGGGGGATACCAAGAGACCCAGTACCTC.

Points on this clonotype: A much larger clonotype is one base distant, so this may be a read error. The chain carries TRBV11-2 and TRBJ2-3; tentative D call: TRBD1 (7 bases). The CDR3 contains 14 residues. V lost 3 bases, J lost 7 bases, and 14 bases lay in between. The germline CDR1 and CDR2 sequences are SGHAT and FQNNGV. The CDR3 region is CASSFQGGVNTQYF. CDR3 nucleotides: TGTGCCAGCAGCTTTCAGGGGGGCGTCAATACGCAGTATTTT.

There are many counts of this clonotype. The chain joins TRBV20-1 to TRBJ1-2; no definite D call. Trimming shortened V by 0 bases and J by 2 bases, and 7 bases separated the two germline ends. CDR3 length: 13 amino acids. The germline gives CDR1 DFQATT, CDR2 SNEGSKA (reference sequence). Here the CDR3 DNA reads TGCAGTGCTAGAGATGTTACGAACTATGGCTACACCTTC. Protein sequence: CSARDVTNYGYTF.

This clonotype was recorded many times. The V and J genes are TRBV3-1 and TRBJ1-3; D gene unclear. V lost 4 bases and J 0 bases, leaving 10 bases between the germline ends. This CDR3 spans 15 amino acids. The germline gives CDR1 LGHDT, CDR2 YNNKEL (reference sequence). The CDR3 is CASSLQGSSGNTIYF. The CDR3 DNA sequence: TGTGCCAGCAGCCTCCAAGGGAGCTCTGGAAACACCATATATTTT.

This clonotype has a count of ten or more. The V call is TRBV12-3 or TRBV12-4, the J call TRBJ1-3; 7 nucleotides agree with TRBD1. The CDR3 loop spans 17 amino acids. V dropped 3 bases and J dropped 0; count of bases not matched to a gene: 8. The CDR3 loop reads CASSFARTGFSGNTIYF. CDR3 sequence (DNA): TGTGCCAGCAGTTTTGCCCGGACAGGCTTCTCTGGAAACACCATATATTTT.

With regard to this clonotype: Given a much more abundant clone one base away, this may be a read error. V usage is TRBV15 and J usage is TRBJ1-5, with D possibly matching TRBD1 (6 bases). Trimming removed 3 bases at V and 7 bases at J, with 16 bases between. The CDR3 consists of 15 residues. Germline CDR1 reads LNHNV; CDR2 reads YYDKDF (reference sequence). In DNA form, the CDR3 reads TGTGCCACCAGCAGCAGGTCCAGGGGAGACCAGCCCCAGCATTTT. It encodes CATSSRSRGDQPQHF.